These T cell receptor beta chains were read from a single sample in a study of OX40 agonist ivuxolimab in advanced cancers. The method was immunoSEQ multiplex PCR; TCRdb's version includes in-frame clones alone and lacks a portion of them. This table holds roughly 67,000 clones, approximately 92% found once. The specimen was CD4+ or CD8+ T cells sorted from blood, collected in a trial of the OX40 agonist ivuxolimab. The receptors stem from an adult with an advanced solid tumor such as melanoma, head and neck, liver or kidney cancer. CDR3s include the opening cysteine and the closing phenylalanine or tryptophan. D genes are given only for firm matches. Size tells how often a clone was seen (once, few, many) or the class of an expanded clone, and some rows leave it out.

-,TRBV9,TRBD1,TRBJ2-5,TGTGCCAGCAGCGAACAGGGGCAGGTAGAGACCCAGTACTTC,CASSEQGQVETQYF
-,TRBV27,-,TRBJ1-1,TGTGCCAGCAGTTTACTCGGAACGAACACTGAAGCTTTCTTT,CASSLLGTNTEAFF
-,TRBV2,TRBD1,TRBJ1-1,TGTGCCAGCAGTGACCACCAGGGGGAATGGACTGAAGCTTTCTTT,CASSDHQGEWTEAFF
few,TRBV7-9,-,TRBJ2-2,TGTGCCAGCCAATTTTCGAACACCGGGGAGCTGTTTTTT,CASQFSNTGELFF
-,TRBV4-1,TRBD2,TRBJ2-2,TGCGCCAGCAGCCAAGTCCCCGGGACTAGCGGGAGGGACGACACCGGGGAGCTGTTTTTT,CASSQVPGTSGRDDTGELFF
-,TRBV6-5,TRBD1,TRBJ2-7,TGTGCCAGCAGTACCCCCGGACAGGCCTACGAGCAGTACTTC,CASSTPGQAYEQYF
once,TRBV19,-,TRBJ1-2,TGTGCCAGTAGTCTCCTCGGGGAGGGCTCCCGTGGCTACACCTTC,CASSLLGEGSRGYTF
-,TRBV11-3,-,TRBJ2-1,TGTGCCAGCAGCCCATCCCCCGCCGAATACAATGAGCAGTTCTTC,CASSPSPAEYNEQFF
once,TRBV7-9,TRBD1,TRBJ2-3,TGTGCCAGCAGCCGACAGGGAACTAGCACAGATACGCAGTATTTT,CASSRQGTSTDTQYF
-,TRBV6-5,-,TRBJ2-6,TGTGCCAGCAGTCCCTCGACCTCTGGGGCCAACGTCCTGACTTTC,CASSPSTSGANVLTF
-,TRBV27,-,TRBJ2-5,TGTGCCAGCAGTTTTAACAGACAAGAGACCCAGTACTTC,CASSFNRQETQYF
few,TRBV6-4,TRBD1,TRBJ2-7,TGTGCCAGCAGCCAGGGGACAGACTACGAGCAGTACTTC,CASSQGTDYEQYF
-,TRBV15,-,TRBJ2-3,TGTGCCACCAGCGGTAGGAGGGGGAGCACAGATACGCAGTATTTT,CATSGRRGSTDTQYF
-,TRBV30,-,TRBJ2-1,TGTGCCTGGAGTCTCGGGGGTGGGAGAATCTACAATGAGCAGTTCTTC,CAWSLGGGRIYNEQFF
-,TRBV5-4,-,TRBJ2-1,TGTGCCAGCAGCTTGGAGGAGATGGGGGGCGGGGCCTACAATGAGCAGTTCTTC,CASSLEEMGGGAYNEQFF
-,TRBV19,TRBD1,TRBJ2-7,TGTGCCAGTAGCCCAGGGGGATCATACGAGCAGTACTTC,CASSPGGSYEQYF
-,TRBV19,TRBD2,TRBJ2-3,TGTGCCAGTAGTACACGACTAGCGGGGGGGAGGGATACGCAGTATTTT,CASSTRLAGGRDTQYF
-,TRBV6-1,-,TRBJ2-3,TGTGCCAGCAGTGAACTAGATATCGTCGATACGCAGTATTTT,CASSELDIVDTQYF
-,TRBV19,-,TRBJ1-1,TGTGCCAGTAGTTTAGTGAACACTGAAGCTTTCTTT,CASSLVNTEAFF
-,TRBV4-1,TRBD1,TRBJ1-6,TGCGCCAGCAGCCACGGGACAGGGGAGAATTCACCCCTCCACTTT,CASSHGTGENSPLHF
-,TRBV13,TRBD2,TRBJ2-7,TGTGCCAGCAGCTTAAGGGACACCGGACTAGCGGGGGGGTTCGAGCAGTACTTC,CASSLRDTGLAGGFEQYF
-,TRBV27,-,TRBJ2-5,TGTGCCAGCAGTTTGATGGCAGGGTCGGAGACCCAGTACTTC,CASSLMAGSETQYF
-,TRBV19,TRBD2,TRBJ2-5,TGTGCCAGTACTGGTAGCGGGAGCTTTGAGACCCAGTACTTC,CASTGSGSFETQYF
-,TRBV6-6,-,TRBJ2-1,TGTGCCAGCAGTTACCGGGACTTTTACAATGAGCAGTTCTTC,CASSYRDFYNEQFF
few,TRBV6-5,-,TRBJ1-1,TGTGCCAGCAGTTACGGTGGGTATGCTTTCTTT,CASSYGGYAFF
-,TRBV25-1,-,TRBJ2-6,TGTGCCAGCAGTGAGGCTGGTGGGGCCAACGTCCTGACTTTC,CASSEAGGANVLTF
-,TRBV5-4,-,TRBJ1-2,TGTGCCAGCAGCGGGGGACTATTAGGCTACACCTTC,CASSGGLLGYTF
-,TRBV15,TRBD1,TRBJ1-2,TGTGCCACCAGCAGCCAAGGGACAGCTTATGGCTACACCTTC,CATSSQGTAYGYTF
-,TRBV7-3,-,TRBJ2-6,TGTGCCAGCAGCGCACATTCCGGGGCCAACGTCCTGACTTTC,CASSAHSGANVLTF
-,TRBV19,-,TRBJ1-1,TGTGCCAGTAGTATGCTTTACTTTATCCCGCTGATGAACACTGAAGCCTTCTTT,CASSMLYFIPLMNTEAFF
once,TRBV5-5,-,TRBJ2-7,TGTGCCAGCAGCTTGGTTGAAGGTCCGCGTGAGCAGTACTTC,CASSLVEGPREQYF
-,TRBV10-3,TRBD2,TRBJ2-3,TGTGCCATCAGTGAGGCTGGACTAGCGGGAGGACCAGATACGCAGTATTTT,CAISEAGLAGGPDTQYF
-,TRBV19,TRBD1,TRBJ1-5,TGTGCCAGTAGTATGAAACAGGGGGTCTATAGCAATCAGCCCCAGCATTTT,CASSMKQGVYSNQPQHF
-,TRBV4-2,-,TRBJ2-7,TGTGCCAGCAGCCAAGACCGAAGCTACGAGCAGTACTTC,CASSQDRSYEQYF
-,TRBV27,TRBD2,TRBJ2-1,TGTGCCAGCAGTCCCCTATCGGGGGGGCTGTTCAATGAGCAGTTCTTC,CASSPLSGGLFNEQFF
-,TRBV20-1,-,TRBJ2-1,TGCAGTGGACTCGACTACAATGAGCAGTTCTTC,CSGLDYNEQFF
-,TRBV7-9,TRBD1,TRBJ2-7,TGTGCCAGCAGCTCGGACAGGGGCGATCCCGGGGTTTACTTC,CASSSDRGDPGVYF
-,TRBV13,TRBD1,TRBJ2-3,TGTGCCAGCAGCTCCACCGGGACAGGGGATGCAGATACGCAGTATTTT,CASSSTGTGDADTQYF
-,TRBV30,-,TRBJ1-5,TGTGCCTGGAGTGTCTGGGGGGAGAGCAATCAGCCCCAGCATTTT,CAWSVWGESNQPQHF
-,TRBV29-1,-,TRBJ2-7,TGCAGCGTTCGTTCAAGGAGCTCCTACGAGCAGTACTTC,CSVRSRSSYEQYF
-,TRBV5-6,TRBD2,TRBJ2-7,TGTGCCACCGGGGGGTGGGGGAACTACGAGCAGTACTTC,CATGGWGNYEQYF
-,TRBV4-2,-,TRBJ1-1,TGTGCCAGCAGCCAAGATCAAGGTAGTCCCATGAACACTGAAGCTTTCTTT,CASSQDQGSPMNTEAFF
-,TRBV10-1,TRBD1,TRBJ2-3,TGCGCCAGCAGTGACTGGGACAGGGGTACAGATACGCAGTATTTT,CASSDWDRGTDTQYF
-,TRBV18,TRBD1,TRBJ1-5,TGTGCCAGCTCCCCTGACAGGGGGCGCAATCAGCCCCAGCATTTT,CASSPDRGRNQPQHF
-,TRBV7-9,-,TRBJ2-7,TGTGCCAGCAGCTACGGACAGTACGAGCAGTACTTC,CASSYGQYEQYF
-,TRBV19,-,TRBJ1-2,TGTGCCAGTAGTATAGGGGCCGGGAACTATGGCTACACCTTC,CASSIGAGNYGYTF
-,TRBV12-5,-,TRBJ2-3,TGTGCTAGTGGTTTTCCCCCGGACAGCTCTAGCACAGATACGCAGTATTTT,CASGFPPDSSSTDTQYF
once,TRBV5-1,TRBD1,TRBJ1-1,TGCGCCAGCAGCTGGACAGGGGGAAACACTGAAGCTTTCTTT,CASSWTGGNTEAFF
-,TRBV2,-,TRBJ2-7,TGTGCCAGCAAGCCTACGGGGTACGAGCAGTACTTC,CASKPTGYEQYF
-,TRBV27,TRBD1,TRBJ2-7,TGTGCCAGCAGTTTTGTGGACAGGGCGGGTGAGCAGTACTTC,CASSFVDRAGEQYF
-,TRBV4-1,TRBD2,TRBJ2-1,TGCGCCAGCAGCCAAGAGGGTGGTAGCGGGGTCTATGAGCAGTTCTTC,CASSQEGGSGVYEQFF
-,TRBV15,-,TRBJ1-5,TGTGCCACCAGCAGGCGGGACAAGATACATCAGCCCCAGCATTTT,CATSRRDKIHQPQHF
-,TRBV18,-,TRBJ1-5,TGTGCCAGCTCACCGGGCAATCAGCCCCAGCATTTT,CASSPGNQPQHF
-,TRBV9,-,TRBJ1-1,TGTGCCAGCAGCGTAGATCCGTCCGCTGAAGCTTTCTTT,CASSVDPSAEAFF
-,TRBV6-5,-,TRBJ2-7,TGTGCCAGCAGCCCCCGGGGGGCGTACGAGCAGTACTTC,CASSPRGAYEQYF
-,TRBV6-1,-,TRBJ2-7,TGTGCCAGCAGGGAGGGATACGAGCAGTACTTC,CASREGYEQYF
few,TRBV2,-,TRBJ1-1,TGTGCCAGCACTGCCGGGACTGAAGCTTTCTTT,CASTAGTEAFF
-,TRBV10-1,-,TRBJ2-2,TGCGCCAGCAGTGAGCCTGGGAAGGACGGGGAGCTGTTTTTT,CASSEPGKDGELFF
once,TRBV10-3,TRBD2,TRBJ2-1,TGTGCCATCAGTGCCCTAGCGGGATACCGGAATGAGCAGTTCTTC,CAISALAGYRNEQFF
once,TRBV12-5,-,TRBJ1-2,TGTGCTAGTGGTTTTTCTGGCTACACCTTC,CASGFSGYTF